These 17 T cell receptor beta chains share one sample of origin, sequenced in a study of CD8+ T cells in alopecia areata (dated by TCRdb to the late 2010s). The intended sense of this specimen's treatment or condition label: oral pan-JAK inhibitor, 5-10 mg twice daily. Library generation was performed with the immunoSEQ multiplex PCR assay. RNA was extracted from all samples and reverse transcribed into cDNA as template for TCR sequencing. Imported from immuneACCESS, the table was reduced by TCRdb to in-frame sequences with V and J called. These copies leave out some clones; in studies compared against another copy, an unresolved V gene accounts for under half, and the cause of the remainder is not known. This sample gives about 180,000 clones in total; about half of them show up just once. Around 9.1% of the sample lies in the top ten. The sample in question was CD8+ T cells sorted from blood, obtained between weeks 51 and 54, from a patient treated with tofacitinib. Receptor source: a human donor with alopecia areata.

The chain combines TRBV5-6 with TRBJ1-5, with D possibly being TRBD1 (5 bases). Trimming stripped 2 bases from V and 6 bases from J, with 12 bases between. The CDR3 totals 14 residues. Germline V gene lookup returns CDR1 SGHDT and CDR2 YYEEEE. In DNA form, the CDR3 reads TGTGCCAGCAGCTTTACAGGCAGCGGTCAGCCCCAGCATTTT. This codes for CASSFTGSGQPQHF.

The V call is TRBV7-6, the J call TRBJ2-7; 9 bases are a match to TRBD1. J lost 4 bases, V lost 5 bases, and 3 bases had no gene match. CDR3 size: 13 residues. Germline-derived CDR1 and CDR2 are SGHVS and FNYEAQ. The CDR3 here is CASSPDRGYEQYF. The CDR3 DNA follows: TGTGCCAGCAGCCCAGACAGGGGGTACGAGCAGTACTTC.

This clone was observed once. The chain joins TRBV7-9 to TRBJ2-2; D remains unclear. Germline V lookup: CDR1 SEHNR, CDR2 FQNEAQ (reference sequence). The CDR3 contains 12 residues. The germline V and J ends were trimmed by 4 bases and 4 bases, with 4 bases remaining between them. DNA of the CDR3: TGTGCCAGCAGCTACTTCACCGGGGAGCTGTTTTTT. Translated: CASSYFTGELFF. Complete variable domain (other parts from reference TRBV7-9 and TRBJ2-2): DTGVSQNPRHKITKRGQNVTFRCDPISEHNRLYWYRQTLGQGPEFLTYFQNEAQLEKSRLLSDRFSAERPKGSFSTLEIQRTEQGDSAMYLCASSYFTGELFFGEGSRLTVL.

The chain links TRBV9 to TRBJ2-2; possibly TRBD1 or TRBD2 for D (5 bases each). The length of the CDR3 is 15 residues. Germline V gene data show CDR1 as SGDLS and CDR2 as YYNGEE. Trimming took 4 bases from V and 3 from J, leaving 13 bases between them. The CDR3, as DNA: TGTGCCAGCAGCCCTTCGTGGGGGTACACCGGGGAGCTGTTTTTT. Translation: CASSPSWGYTGELFF.

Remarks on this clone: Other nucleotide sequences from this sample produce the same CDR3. The CDR3 here is CASRGQGQETQYF. CDR3 sequence (DNA): TGTGCCAGCAGGGGACAGGGCCAAGAGACCCAGTACTTC. The V and J genes are TRBV9 and TRBJ2-5, with 9 positions matching TRBD1. This CDR3 has 13 amino acids. Unmatched junction bases numbered 0, after V lost 5 bases and J lost 1 base. Germline CDR1 and CDR2: SGDLS and YYNGEE.

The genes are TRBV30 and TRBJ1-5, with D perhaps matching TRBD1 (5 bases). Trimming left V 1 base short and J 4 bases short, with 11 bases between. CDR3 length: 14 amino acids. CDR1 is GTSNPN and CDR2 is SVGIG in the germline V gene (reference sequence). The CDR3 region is CAWSAGHGNQPQHF. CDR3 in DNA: TGTGCCTGGAGTGCCGGACACGGTAATCAGCCCCAGCATTTT.

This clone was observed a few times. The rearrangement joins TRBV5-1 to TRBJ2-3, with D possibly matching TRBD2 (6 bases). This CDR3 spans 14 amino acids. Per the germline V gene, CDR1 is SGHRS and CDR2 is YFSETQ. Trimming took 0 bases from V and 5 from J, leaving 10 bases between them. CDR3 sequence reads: CASSLGGMGDTQYF. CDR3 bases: TGCGCCAGCAGCTTGGGCGGGATGGGAGATACGCAGTATTTT.

The CDR3 loop is CASSAGQGAFATGELFF. Written as DNA, the CDR3 is TGTGCCAGCAGCGCCGGACAGGGGGCTTTTGCCACCGGGGAGCTGTTTTTT. This chain links TRBV9 with TRBJ2-2, with 11 bases fitting TRBD1. The CDR3 is 17 amino acids. Germline CDR1 SGDLS, CDR2 YYNGEE. With 3 bases clipped from V and 4 bases from J, the junction kept 8 bases outside the gene matches.

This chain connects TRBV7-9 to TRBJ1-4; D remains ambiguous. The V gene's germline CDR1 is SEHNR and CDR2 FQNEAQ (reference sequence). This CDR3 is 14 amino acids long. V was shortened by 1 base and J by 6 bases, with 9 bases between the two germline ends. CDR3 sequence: CASSLVGGYEKLFF. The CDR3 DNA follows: TGTGCCAGCAGCTTAGTCGGCGGTTATGAAAAACTGTTTTTT.

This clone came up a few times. CDR3 in amino acids: CASSPGSLAEQFF. The CDR3 nucleotides are TGTGCCAGCTCACCAGGCAGCTTGGCCGAGCAGTTCTTC. The chain carries TRBV18 and TRBJ2-1; D is unresolved. The CDR3 loop spans 13 amino acids. Germline V gene data show CDR1 as KGHSH and CDR2 as LQKENI. Trimming removed 2 bases from V and 10 bases from J, with 12 bases in between.

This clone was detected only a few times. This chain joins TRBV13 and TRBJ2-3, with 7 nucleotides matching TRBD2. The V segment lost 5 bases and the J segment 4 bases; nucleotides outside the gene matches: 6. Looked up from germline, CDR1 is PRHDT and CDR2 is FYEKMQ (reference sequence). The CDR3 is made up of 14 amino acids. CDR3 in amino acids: CASSPGLESDTQYF. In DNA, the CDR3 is TGTGCCAGCAGCCCCGGACTAGAATCAGATACGCAGTATTTT.

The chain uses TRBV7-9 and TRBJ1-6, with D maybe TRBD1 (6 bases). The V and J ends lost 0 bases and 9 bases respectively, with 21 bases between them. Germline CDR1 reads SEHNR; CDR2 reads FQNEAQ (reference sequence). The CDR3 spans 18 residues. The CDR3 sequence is CASSLAQGGGGTRSPLHF. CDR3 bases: TGTGCCAGCAGCTTAGCTCAGGGCGGAGGAGGGACACGTTCACCCCTCCACTTT.

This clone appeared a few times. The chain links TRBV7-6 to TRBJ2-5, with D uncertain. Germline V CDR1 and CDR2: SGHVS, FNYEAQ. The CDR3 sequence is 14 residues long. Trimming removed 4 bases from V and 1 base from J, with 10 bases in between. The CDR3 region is CASSYGSLQETQYF. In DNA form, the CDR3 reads TGTGCCAGCAGCTATGGCAGTCTCCAAGAGACCCAGTACTTC.

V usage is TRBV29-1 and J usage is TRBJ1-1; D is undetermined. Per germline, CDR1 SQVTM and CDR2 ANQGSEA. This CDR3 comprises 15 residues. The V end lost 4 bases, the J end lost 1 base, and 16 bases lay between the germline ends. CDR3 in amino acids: CSVVVPDISNTEAFF. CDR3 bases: TGCAGCGTTGTAGTTCCCGACATATCGAACACTGAAGCTTTCTTT.

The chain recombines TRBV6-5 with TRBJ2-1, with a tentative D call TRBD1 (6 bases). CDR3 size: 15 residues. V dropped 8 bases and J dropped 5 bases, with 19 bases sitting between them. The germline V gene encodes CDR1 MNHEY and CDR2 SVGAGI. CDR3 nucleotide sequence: TGTGCCAGCTCCCCTGATTGGGGACAAGACAATGAGCAGTTCTTC. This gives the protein CASSPDWGQDNEQFF.

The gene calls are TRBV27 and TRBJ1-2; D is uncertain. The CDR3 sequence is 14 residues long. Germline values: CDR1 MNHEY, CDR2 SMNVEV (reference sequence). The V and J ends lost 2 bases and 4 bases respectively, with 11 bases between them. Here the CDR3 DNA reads TGTGCCAGCAGTTTAGATTGGGGTTCCTATGGCTACACCTTC. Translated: CASSLDWGSYGYTF.

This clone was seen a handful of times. In DNA form, the CDR3 reads TGTGCCAGTCAGACAGGGAACCAAGAGACCCAGTACTTC. As protein: CASQTGNQETQYF. The rearrangement links TRBV6-5 to TRBJ2-5, with 7 nucleotides matching TRBD1. V shed 9 bases and J 0 bases; nucleotides not matched to a gene: 4. CDR3 length: 13 amino acids. CDR1 is MNHEY and CDR2 is SVGAGI in the germline V gene.